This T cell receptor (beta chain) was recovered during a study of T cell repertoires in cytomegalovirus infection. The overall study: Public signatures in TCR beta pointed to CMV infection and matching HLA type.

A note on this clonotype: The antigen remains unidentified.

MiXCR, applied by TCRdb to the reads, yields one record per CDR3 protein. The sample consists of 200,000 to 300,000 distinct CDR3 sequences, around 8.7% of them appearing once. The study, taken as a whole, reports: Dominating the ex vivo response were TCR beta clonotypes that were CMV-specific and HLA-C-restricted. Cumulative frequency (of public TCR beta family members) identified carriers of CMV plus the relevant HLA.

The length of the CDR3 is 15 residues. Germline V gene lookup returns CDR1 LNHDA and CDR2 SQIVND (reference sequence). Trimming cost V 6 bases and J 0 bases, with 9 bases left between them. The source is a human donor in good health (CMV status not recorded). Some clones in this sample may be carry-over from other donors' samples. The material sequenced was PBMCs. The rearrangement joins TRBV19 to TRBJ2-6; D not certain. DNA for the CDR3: TGTGCCAGTAGGGAACAGAACTCTGGGGCCAACGTCCTGACTTTC. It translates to CASREQNSGANVLTF.